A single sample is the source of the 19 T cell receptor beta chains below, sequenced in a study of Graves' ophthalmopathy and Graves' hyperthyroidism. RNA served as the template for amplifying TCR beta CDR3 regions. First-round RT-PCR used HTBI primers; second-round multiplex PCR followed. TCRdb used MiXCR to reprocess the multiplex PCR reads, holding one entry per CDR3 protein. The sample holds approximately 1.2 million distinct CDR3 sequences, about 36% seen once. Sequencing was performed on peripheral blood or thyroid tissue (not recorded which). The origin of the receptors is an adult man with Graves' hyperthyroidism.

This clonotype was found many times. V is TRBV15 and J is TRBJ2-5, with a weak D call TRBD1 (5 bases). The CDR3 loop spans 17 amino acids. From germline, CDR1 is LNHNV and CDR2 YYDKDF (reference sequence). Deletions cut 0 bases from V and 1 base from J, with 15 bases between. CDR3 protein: CATSRDFLGQGQETQYF. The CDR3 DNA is TGTGCCACCAGCAGAGATTTTTTGGGGCAGGGCCAAGAGACCCAGTACTTC.

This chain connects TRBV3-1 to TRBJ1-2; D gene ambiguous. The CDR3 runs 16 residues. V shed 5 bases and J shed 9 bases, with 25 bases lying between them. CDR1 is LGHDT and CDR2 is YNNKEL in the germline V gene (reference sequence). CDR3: CASSTHRDWAWLRYTF. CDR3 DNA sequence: TGTGCCAGCAGCACTCATCGAGACTGGGCCTGGCTGCGCTACACCTTC. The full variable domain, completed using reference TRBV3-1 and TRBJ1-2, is DTAVSQTPKYLVTQMGNDKSIKCEQNLGHDTMYWYKQDSKKFLKIMFSYNNKELIINETVPNRFSPKSPDKAHLNLHINSLELGDSAVYFCASSTHRDWAWLRYTFGSGTRLTVV.

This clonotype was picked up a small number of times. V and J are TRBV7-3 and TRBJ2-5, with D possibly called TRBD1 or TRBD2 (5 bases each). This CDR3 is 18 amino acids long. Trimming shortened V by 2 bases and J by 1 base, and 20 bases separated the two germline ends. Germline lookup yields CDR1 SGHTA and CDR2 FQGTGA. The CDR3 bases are TGTGCCAGCAGCTTAGGGCGGATAGGACGAGGGGCCCAAGAGACCCAGTACTTC. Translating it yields CASSLGRIGRGAQETQYF.

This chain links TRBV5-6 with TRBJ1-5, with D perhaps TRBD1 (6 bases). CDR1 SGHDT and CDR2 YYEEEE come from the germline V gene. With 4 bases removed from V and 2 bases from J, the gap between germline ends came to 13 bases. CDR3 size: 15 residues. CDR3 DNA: TGTGCCAGCAGCCCTTCGGACAGACGCAATCAGCCCCAGCATTTT. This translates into CASSPSDRRNQPQHF.

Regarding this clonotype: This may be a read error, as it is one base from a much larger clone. CDR3: CSALLSHEQYF. The CDR3 DNA follows: TGCAGTGCCCTCCTCAGCCACGAGCAGTACTTC. This sequence joins TRBV20-1 and TRBJ2-7; D uncertain. The V and J ends lost 6 bases and 5 bases respectively, with 11 bases between them. Germline loops: CDR1 DFQATT, CDR2 SNEGSKA (reference sequence). CDR3 length: 11 residues.

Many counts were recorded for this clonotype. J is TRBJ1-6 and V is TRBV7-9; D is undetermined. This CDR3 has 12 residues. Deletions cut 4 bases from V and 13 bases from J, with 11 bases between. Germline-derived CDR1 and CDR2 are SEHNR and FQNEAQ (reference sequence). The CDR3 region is CASSSQGRPLHF. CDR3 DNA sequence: TGTGCCAGCAGCTCGCAAGGGAGGCCCCTCCACTTT. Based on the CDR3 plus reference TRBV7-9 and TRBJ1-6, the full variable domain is DTGVSQNPRHKITKRGQNVTFRCDPISEHNRLYWYRQTLGQGPEFLTYFQNEAQLEKSRLLSDRFSAERPKGSFSTLEIQRTEQGDSAMYLCASSSQGRPLHFGNGTRLTVT.

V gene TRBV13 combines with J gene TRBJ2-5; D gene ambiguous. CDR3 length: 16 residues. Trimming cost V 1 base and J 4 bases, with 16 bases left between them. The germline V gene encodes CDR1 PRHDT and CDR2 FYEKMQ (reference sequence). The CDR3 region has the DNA TGTGCCAGCAGCTTAGACTCTCTCCACAGCAGAGAGACCCAGTACTTC. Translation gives CASSLDSLHSRETQYF.

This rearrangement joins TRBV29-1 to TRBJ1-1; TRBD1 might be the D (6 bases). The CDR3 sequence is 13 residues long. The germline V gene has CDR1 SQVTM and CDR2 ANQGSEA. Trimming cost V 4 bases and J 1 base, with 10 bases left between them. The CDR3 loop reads CSVVPTGNTEAFF. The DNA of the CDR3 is TGCAGCGTTGTGCCGACAGGGAACACTGAAGCTTTCTTT.

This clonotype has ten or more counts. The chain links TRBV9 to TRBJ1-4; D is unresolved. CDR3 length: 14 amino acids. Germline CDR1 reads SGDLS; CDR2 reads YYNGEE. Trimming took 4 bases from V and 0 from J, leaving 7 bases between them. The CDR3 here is CASSQVATNEKLFF. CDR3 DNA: TGTGCCAGCAGCCAAGTTGCAACTAATGAAAAACTGTTTTTT. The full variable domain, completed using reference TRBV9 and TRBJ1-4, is DSGVTQTPKHLITATGQRVTLRCSPRSGDLSVYWYQQSLDQGLQFLIQYYNGEERAKGNILERFSAQQFPDLHSELNLSSLELGDSALYFCASSQVATNEKLFFGSGTQLSVL.

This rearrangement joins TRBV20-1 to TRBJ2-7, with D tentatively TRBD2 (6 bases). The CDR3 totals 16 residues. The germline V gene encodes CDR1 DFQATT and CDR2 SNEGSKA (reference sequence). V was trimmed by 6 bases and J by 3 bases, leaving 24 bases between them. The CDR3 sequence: CSAEKGYTSLNYEQYF. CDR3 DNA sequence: TGCAGTGCCGAGAAGGGGTATACTAGCTTAAACTACGAGCAGTACTTC.

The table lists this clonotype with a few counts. The CDR3, as DNA: TGCGCCAGCAGCCAAGATCCGGGCAGGGTTATGAGGGAGCAGTACTTC. This codes for CASSQDPGRVMREQYF. This chain uses TRBV4-3 with TRBJ2-7; possible D gene TRBD1, 5 bases. CDR3 length equals 16 residues. Trimming cost V 0 bases and J 7 bases, with 19 bases left between them. Germline V gene lookup returns CDR1 LGHNA and CDR2 YSLEER.

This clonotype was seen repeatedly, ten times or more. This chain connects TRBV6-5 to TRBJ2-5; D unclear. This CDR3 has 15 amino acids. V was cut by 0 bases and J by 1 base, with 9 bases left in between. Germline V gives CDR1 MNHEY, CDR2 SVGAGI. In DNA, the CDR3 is TGTGCCAGCAGTTACTCAGGGCGGATCCAAGAGACCCAGTACTTC. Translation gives CASSYSGRIQETQYF.

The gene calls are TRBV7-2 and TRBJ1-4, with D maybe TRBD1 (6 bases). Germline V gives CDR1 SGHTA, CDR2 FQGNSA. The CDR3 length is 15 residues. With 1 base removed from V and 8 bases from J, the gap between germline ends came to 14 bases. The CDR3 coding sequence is TGTGCCAGCAGCTTAGGGGGGGGCGGAGGAGAAAAACTGTTTTTT. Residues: CASSLGGGGGEKLFF.

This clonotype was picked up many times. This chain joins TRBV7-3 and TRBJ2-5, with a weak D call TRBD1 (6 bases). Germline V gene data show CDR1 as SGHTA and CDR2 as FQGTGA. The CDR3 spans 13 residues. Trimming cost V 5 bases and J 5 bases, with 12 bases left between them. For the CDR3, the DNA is TGTGCCAGCAGCATCACAGGGTGGGAGACCCAGTACTTC. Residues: CASSITGWETQYF.

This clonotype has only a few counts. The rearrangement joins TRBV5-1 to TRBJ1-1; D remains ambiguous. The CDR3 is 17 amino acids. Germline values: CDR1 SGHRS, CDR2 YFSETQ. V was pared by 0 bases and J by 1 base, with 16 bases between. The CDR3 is CASSLGGKVTSNTEAFF. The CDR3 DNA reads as TGCGCCAGCAGCTTGGGGGGTAAGGTCACATCGAACACTGAAGCTTTCTTT. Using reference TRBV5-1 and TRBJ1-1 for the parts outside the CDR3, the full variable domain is KAGVTQTPRYLIKTRGQQVTLSCSPISGHRSVSWYQQTPGQGLQFLFEYFSETQRNKGNFPGRFSGRQFSNSRSEMNVSTLELGDSALYLCASSLGGKVTSNTEAFFGQGTRLTVV.

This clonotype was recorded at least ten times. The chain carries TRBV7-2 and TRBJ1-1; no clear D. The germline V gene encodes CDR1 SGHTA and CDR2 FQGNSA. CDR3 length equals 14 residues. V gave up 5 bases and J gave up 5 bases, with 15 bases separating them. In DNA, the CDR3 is TGTGCCAGCAGCCCCCGCGTGGGGTGGACTGAAGCTTTCTTT. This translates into CASSPRVGWTEAFF.

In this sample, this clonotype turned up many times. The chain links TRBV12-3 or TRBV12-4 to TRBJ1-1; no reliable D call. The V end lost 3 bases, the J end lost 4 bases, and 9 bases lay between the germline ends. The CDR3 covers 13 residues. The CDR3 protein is CASSFRVSTEAFF. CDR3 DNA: TGTGCCAGCAGTTTCCGTGTAAGCACTGAAGCTTTCTTT.

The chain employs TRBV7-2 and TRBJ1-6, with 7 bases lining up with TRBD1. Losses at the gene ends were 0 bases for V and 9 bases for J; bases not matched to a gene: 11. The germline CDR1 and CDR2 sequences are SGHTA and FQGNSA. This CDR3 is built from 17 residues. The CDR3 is CASSLALGAGGRSPLHF. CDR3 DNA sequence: TGTGCCAGCAGCTTAGCGCTCGGGGCAGGGGGTCGTTCACCCCTCCACTTT. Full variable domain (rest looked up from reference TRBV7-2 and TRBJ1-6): GAGVSQSPSNKVTEKGKDVELRCDPISGHTALYWYRQSLGQGLEFLIYFQGNSAPDKSGLPSDRFSAERTGGSVSTLTIQRTQQEDSAVYLCASSLALGAGGRSPLHFGNGTRLTVT.

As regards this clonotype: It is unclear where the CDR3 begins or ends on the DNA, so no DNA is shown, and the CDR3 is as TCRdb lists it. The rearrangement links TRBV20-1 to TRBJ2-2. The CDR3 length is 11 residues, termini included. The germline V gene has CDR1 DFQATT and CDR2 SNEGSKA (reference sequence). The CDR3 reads CSARSRGSCFF.